Following are 16 T cell receptor beta chains from one sample sequenced in a study of blood T cell repertoires in COVID-19. Repertoires were generated with immunoSEQ multiplex PCR, while TCRdb's copy carries only in-frame clones and drops some. The sample records around 100,000 clones, more than 85% being singletons. The material sequenced was peripheral blood. Source of these receptors: a man between 18 and 35 years old with acute or convalescent COVID-19.

The chain carries TRBV9 and TRBJ2-7; 12 bases match TRBD2. V was pared by 2 bases and J by 5 bases, with 8 bases of the junction left unmatched. Germline CDR1 reads SGDLS; CDR2 reads YYNGEE. The CDR3 has 16 amino acids. CDR3 bases: TGTGCCAGCAGCGTTAGCAGTCTAGCGGGGGGGGACGAGCAGTACTTC. It codes for CASSVSSLAGGDEQYF. The full variable domain, completed using reference TRBV9 and TRBJ2-7, is DSGVTQTPKHLITATGQRVTLRCSPRSGDLSVYWYQQSLDQGLQFLIQYYNGEERAKGNILERFSAQQFPDLHSELNLSSLELGDSALYFCASSVSSLAGGDEQYFGPGTRLTVT.

This clone appeared a single time. This CDR3 reads CASSLSGQETQYF. The CDR3 DNA reads as TGCGCCAGCAGTCTTAGCGGACAAGAGACCCAGTACTTC. The chain links TRBV5-1 to TRBJ2-5; D perhaps matches TRBD2 (6 bases). This CDR3 contains 13 residues. Germline loops: CDR1 SGHRS, CDR2 YFSETQ. Trimming pared 5 bases from V and 2 bases from J, leaving 10 bases between.

This chain connects TRBV7-8 to TRBJ1-5; a weak D match, TRBD1 (6 bases). Germline loops: CDR1 SGHVS, CDR2 FQNEAQ. The germline V and J ends were trimmed by 1 base and 2 bases, with 12 bases remaining between them. There are 16 residues in the CDR3. The CDR3 loop is CASSLGRRGRNQPQHF. The CDR3 nucleotides read TGTGCCAGCAGCTTAGGTCGCAGGGGCCGCAATCAGCCCCAGCATTTT.

This clone was detected a few times. This sequence joins TRBV19 and TRBJ1-5; no definite D call. The CDR3 spans 16 residues. Deletions cut 5 bases from V and 0 bases from J, with 14 bases between. Germline V gene data show CDR1 as LNHDA and CDR2 as SQIVND (reference sequence). CDR3 residues: CASSSPGPLSNQPQHF. CDR3 DNA sequence: TGTGCCAGTAGTTCACCTGGGCCACTTAGCAATCAGCCCCAGCATTTT.

The chain combines TRBV7-9 with TRBJ1-4, with D tentatively TRBD1 (5 bases). Germline assignment: CDR1 SEHNR and CDR2 FQNEAQ (reference sequence). This CDR3 is built from 14 residues. V was pared by 2 bases and J by 7 bases, with 11 bases between. CDR3 nucleotide sequence: TGTGCCAGCAGCTTATCAGGGTCCGCTGAAAAACTGTTTTTT. Its translation is CASSLSGSAEKLFF. Together with reference TRBV7-9 and TRBJ1-4, the CDR3 gives the full variable domain: DTGVSQNPRHKITKRGQNVTFRCDPISEHNRLYWYRQTLGQGPEFLTYFQNEAQLEKSRLLSDRFSAERPKGSFSTLEIQRTEQGDSAMYLCASSLSGSAEKLFFGSGTQLSVL.

This sequence joins TRBV30 and TRBJ1-2; D unresolved. Germline values: CDR1 GTSNPN, CDR2 SVGIG (reference sequence). This CDR3 has 12 amino acids. The germline V and J ends were trimmed by 0 bases and 8 bases, with 10 bases remaining between them. The CDR3 loop reads CAWSVSGEGYTF. The CDR3 DNA sequence: TGTGCCTGGAGTGTATCCGGGGAAGGCTACACCTTC.

This chain uses TRBV5-8 with TRBJ2-3, with D maybe TRBD2 (6 bases). Trimming left V 6 bases short and J 6 bases short, with 20 bases between. Germline CDR1 and CDR2: SGHTS and YDEGEE. The CDR3 is made up of 15 amino acids. The DNA for the CDR3 is TGTGCCAGCACCCGGGACTCTCCCGGGTCGGATACGCAGTATTTT. As protein: CASTRDSPGSDTQYF.

The chain recombines TRBV9 with TRBJ2-1; 13 bases are shared with TRBD2. Germline V gives CDR1 SGDLS, CDR2 YYNGEE. J was trimmed by 8 bases and V by 0 bases; bases with no gene match: 5. The CDR3 extends over 16 amino acids. The CDR3 nucleotides are TGTGCCAGCAGCGTAGGCCCCGGACTAGCGGGAGATGAGCAGTTCTTC. Translation: CASSVGPGLAGDEQFF. The whole variable domain, filled in from reference TRBV9 and TRBJ2-1, reads DSGVTQTPKHLITATGQRVTLRCSPRSGDLSVYWYQQSLDQGLQFLIQYYNGEERAKGNILERFSAQQFPDLHSELNLSSLELGDSALYFCASSVGPGLAGDEQFFGPGTRLTVL.

The J gene is TRBJ2-7, the V gene TRBV12-2; the table's D gene call, TRBD2, was not cross checked with the DNA. TRBV12-2 is assigned pseudogene status. The length of the CDR3 is 16 residues. The CDR3 DNA sequence: TGTGCAAGTCGCTTGATTTCGACTAGCGGTCACCGCGAGCAGTACTTC. Encoded protein: CASRLISTSGHREQYF.

This chain joins TRBV7-9 and TRBJ2-7, with 11 bases aligning to TRBD2. The germline V gene encodes CDR1 SEHNR and CDR2 FQNEAQ (reference sequence). The ends lost 5 bases at V and 3 bases at J; junction bases unmatched: 9. The CDR3 loop spans 16 amino acids. The CDR3 coding sequence is TGTGCCAGCAGCCGAATTTTAGCGGGAGGGCACTACGAGCAGTACTTC. This translates into CASSRILAGGHYEQYF.

CDR3 DNA: TGTGCCAGCAGCAGGCAGGGGTCGGGGGCCAACGTCCTGACTTTC. It encodes CASSRQGSGANVLTF. The V gene is TRBV5-4, the J gene TRBJ2-6; a weak D match, TRBD1 (6 bases). Per the germline V gene, CDR1 is SGHNT and CDR2 is YYREEE (reference sequence). This CDR3 is built from 15 residues. Trimming stripped 4 bases from V and 4 bases from J, with 12 bases between. Supplemented by reference TRBV5-4 and TRBJ2-6, the full variable domain reads ETGVTQSPTHLIKTRGQQVTLRCSSQSGHNTVSWYQQALGQGPQFIFQYYREEENGRGNFPPRFSGLQFPNYSSELNVNALELDDSALYLCASSRQGSGANVLTFGAGSRLTVL.

This chain joins TRBV7-2 and TRBJ2-6; 7 nucleotides agree with TRBD1. Per germline, CDR1 SGHTA and CDR2 FQGNSA. V trimming: 0 bases; J trimming: 8 bases; junction bases outside the gene matches: 7. The CDR3 totals 16 residues. The CDR3: CASSLAGTAITNVLTF. DNA of the CDR3: TGTGCCAGCAGCTTAGCTGGGACAGCTATCACCAACGTCCTGACTTTC. Combining the CDR3 with reference TRBV7-2 and TRBJ2-6 gives the whole variable domain GAGVSQSPSNKVTEKGKDVELRCDPISGHTALYWYRQSLGQGLEFLIYFQGNSAPDKSGLPSDRFSAERTGGSVSTLTIQRTQQEDSAVYLCASSLAGTAITNVLTFGAGSRLTVL.

The J gene is TRBJ1-1, the V gene TRBV19; a weak D match, TRBD1 (6 bases). Germline assignment: CDR1 LNHDA and CDR2 SQIVND (reference sequence). The germline V and J ends were trimmed by 2 bases and 4 bases, with 11 bases remaining between them. The CDR3 runs to 14 residues. The CDR3 spells CASSIQGLGTEAFF. The CDR3 DNA sequence: TGTGCCAGTAGTATACAGGGGTTGGGCACTGAAGCTTTCTTT.

The chain links TRBV4-2 to TRBJ2-3; 9 bases line up with TRBD2. The CDR3 totals 15 residues. CDR1 and CDR2 from the germline V gene are LGHNA and YNFKEQ. V gave up 5 bases and J gave up 2 bases; unmatched junction bases: 5. For the CDR3, the DNA is TGTGCCAGCAGCACGACTAGCGGATACACAGATACGCAGTATTTT. Amino acid sequence: CASSTTSGYTDTQYF.

V and J are TRBV7-8 and TRBJ1-6; D remains unclear. Germline V gives CDR1 SGHVS, CDR2 FQNEAQ. Trimming shortened V by 5 bases and J by 8 bases, and 19 bases separated the two germline ends. The CDR3 is made up of 16 amino acids. The CDR3 region is CASSPSGTPGDSPLHF. The DNA for the CDR3 is TGTGCCAGCAGCCCTAGTGGCACCCCCGGGGATTCACCCCTCCACTTT.

This chain joins TRBV7-9 and TRBJ2-1, with D maybe TRBD2 (5 bases). V was pared by 3 bases and J by 5 bases, with 14 bases between. The CDR3 sequence is 15 residues long. Germline CDR1 SEHNR, CDR2 FQNEAQ (reference sequence). CDR3 sequence reads: CASSFLALLHNEQFF. DNA of the CDR3: TGTGCCAGCAGCTTCCTAGCCCTCCTCCACAATGAGCAGTTCTTC.